The 30 T cell receptor beta chains presented below share a single source sample, sequenced in a study of cytomegalovirus exposure and HLA in healthy donors. In the PCR, 60 Vbeta and 13 Jbeta primers were used. Sequencing was performed with immunoSEQ multiplex PCR; in TCRdb, only in-frame clones are kept and a portion is missing. The sample has 130,000 or so clones; 75% are singletons. Sequencing used PBMCs. These receptors were collected from a woman between 40 and 50 years old in good health and CMV-seropositive.

The chain employs TRBV18 and TRBJ1-5, with 10 bases that match TRBD1. V shed 1 base, J shed 2 bases, and the junction held 8 bases outside the gene matches. The germline CDR1 and CDR2 sequences are KGHSH and LQKENI. This CDR3 comprises 18 residues. CDR3: CASSPRASGTGGNQPQHF. In DNA form, the CDR3 reads TGTGCCAGCTCACCACGGGCCTCCGGGACAGGGGGCAATCAGCCCCAGCATTTT.

This clone was found once. As DNA, the CDR3 is TGCGCCAGCAGTGGGGGGGAAGGGCAAGAGACCCAGTACTTC. Translated: CASSGGEGQETQYF. The V gene is TRBV5-1, the J gene TRBJ2-5, with TRBD2 matching 7 bases. V was pared by 5 bases and J by 2 bases, with 6 bases of the junction left unmatched. The CDR3 is 14 residues long. Germline CDR1 reads SGHRS; CDR2 reads YFSETQ. The variable domain in full, completed from reference TRBV5-1 and TRBJ2-5, reads KAGVTQTPRYLIKTRGQQVTLSCSPISGHRSVSWYQQTPGQGLQFLFEYFSETQRNKGNFPGRFSGRQFSNSRSEMNVSTLELGDSALYLCASSGGEGQETQYFGPGTRLLVL.

This chain uses TRBV7-9 with TRBJ1-1; D might be TRBD1 (6 bases). There are 16 residues in the CDR3. Germline CDR1 is SEHNR and CDR2 is FQNEAQ (reference sequence). V was trimmed by 1 base and J by 3 bases, leaving 15 bases between them. The CDR3 nucleotides read TGTGCCAGCAGCTTAGACAGGGAAGGGGATCACACTGAAGCTTTCTTT. Translating it yields CASSLDREGDHTEAFF.

This clone was detected only a few times. This sequence joins TRBV10-3 and TRBJ1-2; 12 positions match TRBD1. This CDR3 region has 15 residues. In germline, CDR1 is ENHRY, CDR2 SYGVKD. The ends lost 8 bases at V and 1 base at J; junction bases unmatched: 5. The CDR3 is CAIGDRGQDNYGYTF. In DNA, the CDR3 is TGTGCCATCGGGGACAGGGGGCAGGATAACTATGGCTACACCTTC.

Here the CDR3 DNA reads TGTGCCAGCAGTTACGGAGGTAACCAGCCCCAGCATTTT. It encodes CASSYGGNQPQHF. This rearrangement joins TRBV6-5 to TRBJ1-5; no reliable D call. The germline V gene has CDR1 MNHEY and CDR2 SVGAGI. This CDR3 contains 13 residues. V lost 2 bases, J lost 7 bases, and 9 bases lay in between.

In its sample, this clone was seen a few times. The chain is built from TRBV30 and TRBJ2-7; 11 bases match TRBD2. V dropped 4 bases and J dropped 6; count of bases not matched to a gene: 5. This CDR3 spans 13 amino acids. Per the germline V gene, CDR1 is GTSNPN and CDR2 is SVGIG (reference sequence). CDR3 in DNA: TGTGCCTGGACTAGCGGGGGGCCGGGCGAGCAGTACTTC. This encodes CAWTSGGPGEQYF.

This rearrangement joins TRBV18 to TRBJ1-1, with 8 bases aligning to TRBD1. Per germline, CDR1 KGHSH and CDR2 LQKENI. The J segment lost 2 bases and the V segment lost 3 bases, leaving 8 bases of the junction unmatched. CDR3 length equals 16 residues. CDR3 residues: CASSPISDRVNTEAFF. CDR3 coding DNA: TGTGCCAGCTCACCTATATCGGACAGGGTCAACACTGAAGCTTTCTTT.

The chain is built from TRBV5-6 and TRBJ2-6, with 7 positions matching TRBD1. The CDR3 is made up of 15 amino acids. V lost 1 base, J lost 2 bases, and 0 bases stayed unmatched. Germline-derived CDR1 and CDR2 are SGHDT and YYEEEE. The CDR3 spells CASSLTGAGANVLTF. Here the CDR3 DNA reads TGTGCCAGCAGCTTGACAGGGGCTGGGGCCAACGTCCTGACTTTC.

As DNA, the CDR3 is TGTGCCAGCAGTTTACCCCGGACAGGGGGCATCTACGAGCAGTACTTC. Protein: CASSLPRTGGIYEQYF. This chain joins TRBV28 and TRBJ2-5; TRBD1 matches at 11 bases. The J call may be faulty, since TRBJ2-7 better matches the DNA end. Germline V gives CDR1 MDHEN, CDR2 SYDVKM. The length of the CDR3 is 16 residues.

The sample holds one count of this clone. The V gene is TRBV28, the J gene TRBJ2-7; 15 bases line up with TRBD2. Unmatched junction bases numbered 6, after V lost 6 bases and J lost 0 bases. This CDR3 has 17 residues. Germline V CDR1 and CDR2: MDHEN, SYDVKM. DNA of the CDR3: TGTGCCAGCAGGCAATGGGGACTAGCGGGGGGCTCCTACGAGCAGTACTTC. Protein: CASRQWGLAGGSYEQYF.

This chain joins TRBV2 and TRBJ1-1, with D perhaps matching TRBD1 (6 bases). Trimming cost V 7 bases and J 4 bases, with 10 bases left between them. The CDR3 runs 12 residues. Germline values: CDR1 SNHLY, CDR2 FYNNEI. The CDR3 sequence is CASTAGVTEAFF. CDR3 in DNA: TGTGCCAGCACAGCAGGGGTCACTGAAGCTTTCTTT.

The genes are TRBV27 and TRBJ1-1; TRBD1 agrees at 7 bases. The germline V gene has CDR1 MNHEY and CDR2 SMNVEV (reference sequence). The CDR3 covers 16 residues. V lost 4 bases, J lost 0 bases, and 8 bases stayed unmatched. The CDR3 nucleotides read TGTGCCAGCAGTTCCAAATCCGGGACAGTGAACACTGAAGCTTTCTTT. It translates to CASSSKSGTVNTEAFF.

The rearrangement uses TRBV6-5 and TRBJ2-5; D might be TRBD2 (5 bases). The length of the CDR3 is 14 residues. Trimming cost V 6 bases and J 1 base, with 12 bases left between them. The V gene's germline CDR1 is MNHEY and CDR2 SVGAGI. DNA for the CDR3: TGTGCCAGCAGCCCTTCTGGGAGCCAAGAGACCCAGTACTTC. It yields the protein CASSPSGSQETQYF.

The genes are TRBV5-1 and TRBJ1-2; 9 nucleotides agree with TRBD1. This CDR3 has 15 amino acids. Per the germline V gene, CDR1 is SGHRS and CDR2 is YFSETQ. V shed 5 bases, J shed 5 bases, and the junction held 10 bases outside the gene matches. The CDR3 here is CASRPTGGSGYGYTF. The DNA of the CDR3 is TGCGCCAGCAGACCCACAGGGGGCTCAGGGTATGGCTACACCTTC.

Details on this clone: Other nucleotide sequences in the sample specify the same CDR3. The chain links TRBV5-1 to TRBJ1-1; D not certain. From germline, CDR1 is SGHRS and CDR2 YFSETQ. The CDR3 is 14 amino acids. Trimming took off 0 bases at V and 3 bases at J, with 9 bases between the two ends. The CDR3 DNA follows: TGCGCCAGCAGCTTGGCGGGTGGGTACACTGAAGCTTTCTTT. The encoded protein is CASSLAGGYTEAFF.

The genes are TRBV4-3 and TRBJ2-7, with D uncertain. CDR1 is LGHNA and CDR2 is YSLEER in the germline V gene. V lost 0 bases and J lost 5, with 11 bases in between. This CDR3 is built from 14 residues. As DNA, the CDR3 is TGCGCCAGCAGCCAAGATCTAGGTAGTCACGAGCAGTACTTC. Its protein is CASSQDLGSHEQYF.

The V gene is TRBV25-1, the J gene TRBJ2-2, with D possibly being TRBD2 (5 bases). Per the germline V gene, CDR1 is MGHDK and CDR2 is SYGVNS. The CDR3 is 12 amino acids. V was trimmed by 4 bases and J by 5 bases, leaving 5 bases between them. The CDR3: CASSGGTGELFF. The CDR3 nucleotides read TGTGCCAGCAGTGGAGGGACCGGGGAGCTGTTTTTT.

The rearrangement joins TRBV27 to TRBJ2-1; 10 positions agree with TRBD2. The V and J ends lost 3 bases and 6 bases, in that order; junction bases with no gene match: 5. The germline V gene encodes CDR1 MNHEY and CDR2 SMNVEV (reference sequence). The CDR3 totals 15 residues. CDR3 DNA sequence: TGTGCCAGCAGTTTTTCAGGACTAGCGGCCAATGAGCAGTTCTTC. Amino acid sequence: CASSFSGLAANEQFF.

This chain uses TRBV2 with TRBJ1-2; D call uncertain. There are 14 residues in the CDR3. The germline V gene has CDR1 SNHLY and CDR2 FYNNEI. The ends were cut back, 6 bases at V and 2 bases at J, with 13 bases in the middle. Here the CDR3 reads CASSGSSRNYGYTF. CDR3 nucleotides: TGTGCCAGCAGCGGGAGCAGCAGAAACTATGGCTACACCTTC.

This clone occurred once. The rearrangement uses TRBV2 and TRBJ2-3; unclear D gene. V was shortened by 4 bases and J by 7 bases, with 12 bases between the two germline ends. There are 13 residues in the CDR3. Looked up from germline, CDR1 is SNHLY and CDR2 is FYNNEI. The CDR3 sequence: CASSGSREHTQYF. The CDR3 DNA is TGTGCCAGCAGTGGATCCCGCGAGCATACGCAGTATTTT.

The chain employs TRBV11-2 and TRBJ2-7; 16 nucleotides agree with TRBD2. V trimming: 5 bases; J trimming: 3 bases; junction bases outside the gene matches: 7. CDR3 length: 17 amino acids. Germline values: CDR1 SGHAT, CDR2 FQNNGV. Written as DNA, the CDR3 is TGTGCCAGCAGCCCCGGGACTAGCGGGAGGGCGATCTACGAGCAGTACTTC. The encoded protein is CASSPGTSGRAIYEQYF.

This chain connects TRBV30 to TRBJ1-6; D unclear. The CDR3 consists of 15 residues. Germline CDR1 and CDR2: GTSNPN and SVGIG (reference sequence). With 3 bases removed from V and 6 bases from J, the gap between germline ends came to 15 bases. Here the CDR3 DNA reads TGTGCCTGGAGCACGCCGGGATCCGGTAATTCACCCCTCCACTTT. Translation: CAWSTPGSGNSPLHF. The full variable domain, in which reference TRBV30 and TRBJ1-6 provide the parts outside the CDR3, is SQTIHQWPATLVQPVGSPLSLECTVEGTSNPNLYWYRQAAGRGLQLLFYSVGIGQISSEVPQNLSASRPQDRQFILSSKKLLLSDSGFYLCAWSTPGSGNSPLHFGNGTRLTVT.

This rearrangement joins TRBV5-4 to TRBJ1-6; D call uncertain. The CDR3 spans 13 residues. Deletions cut 4 bases from V and 7 bases from J, with 9 bases between. Germline V gene lookup returns CDR1 SGHNT and CDR2 YYREEE (reference sequence). This CDR3 reads CASSPEVNSPLHF. In DNA, the CDR3 is TGTGCCAGCAGCCCGGAGGTGAATTCACCCCTCCACTTT.

The chain carries TRBV7-2 and TRBJ1-5; 7 positions agree with TRBD1. Germline V CDR1 and CDR2: SGHTA, FQGNSA. Trimming took 6 bases from V and 5 from J; bases not matched to a gene: 4. This CDR3 comprises 13 residues. In nucleotides, the CDR3 is TGTGCCAGCAGACAGGGGATAGATCAGCCCCAGCATTTT. It translates to CASRQGIDQPQHF.

This clone was recorded once. The chain links TRBV28 to TRBJ2-3, with 8 bases matching TRBD1. V was pared by 2 bases and J by 0 bases, with 4 bases of the junction left unmatched. This CDR3 contains 16 residues. Germline values: CDR1 MDHEN, CDR2 SYDVKM. The CDR3 nucleotides are TGTGCCAGCAGTTTAGTACAGGGGGGAAGCACAGATACGCAGTATTTT. It specifies CASSLVQGGSTDTQYF. The entire variable domain, with the rest obtained from reference TRBV28 and TRBJ2-3, is as follows: DVKVTQSSRYLVKRTGEKVFLECVQDMDHENMFWYRQDPGLGLRLIYFSYDVKMKEKGDIPEGYSVSREKKERFSLILESASTNQTSMYLCASSLVQGGSTDTQYFGPGTRLTVL.

This clone turned up a few times. This chain connects TRBV2 to TRBJ1-1; 11 bases match TRBD1. This CDR3 has 13 residues. The germline gives CDR1 SNHLY, CDR2 FYNNEI. The junction had 1 base not matched to a gene; V was cut back by 6 bases and J by 4 bases. The chain's CDR3 is CASRGQGATEAFF. CDR3 DNA: TGTGCCAGCAGAGGACAGGGGGCCACTGAAGCTTTCTTT.

V and J are TRBV28 and TRBJ2-1; TRBD1 matches 8 bases. The CDR3 spans 15 residues. V gave up 10 bases and J gave up 1 base; unmatched junction bases: 9. The germline V gene encodes CDR1 MDHEN and CDR2 SYDVKM. The CDR3 spells CATRPGGESYNEQFF. CDR3 nucleotide sequence: TGTGCCACCCGACCAGGGGGCGAATCCTACAATGAGCAGTTCTTC.

This clone showed up just once. This chain uses TRBV4-1 with TRBJ2-5; 10 nucleotides match TRBD2. Germline values: CDR1 MGHRA, CDR2 YSYEKL. This CDR3 is 19 amino acids long. Unmatched junction bases numbered 13, after V lost 0 bases and J lost 3 bases. The CDR3 region is CASSQDRSSGRAGEETQYF. For the CDR3, the DNA is TGCGCCAGCAGCCAAGATCGGTCTAGCGGGAGAGCTGGGGAAGAGACCCAGTACTTC.

The genes are TRBV11-3 and TRBJ2-4; D might be TRBD1 (6 bases). This CDR3 comprises 14 residues. Germline-derived CDR1 and CDR2 are SGHNT and YENEEA. V was trimmed by 5 bases and J by 3 bases, leaving 11 bases between them. This CDR3 reads CASSHRDNKNIQYF. DNA for the CDR3: TGTGCCAGCAGCCACCGGGACAACAAAAACATTCAGTACTTC.

The chain is built from TRBV18 and TRBJ1-4, with 9 nucleotides matching TRBD1. Trimming took 3 bases from V and 8 from J; bases not matched to a gene: 10. The CDR3 consists of 16 residues. The germline CDR1 and CDR2 sequences are KGHSH and LQKENI. The CDR3 nucleotides are TGTGCCAGCTCACCCTACCGACAGGGGGTAGTGGAAAAACTGTTTTTT. This translates into CASSPYRQGVVEKLFF.